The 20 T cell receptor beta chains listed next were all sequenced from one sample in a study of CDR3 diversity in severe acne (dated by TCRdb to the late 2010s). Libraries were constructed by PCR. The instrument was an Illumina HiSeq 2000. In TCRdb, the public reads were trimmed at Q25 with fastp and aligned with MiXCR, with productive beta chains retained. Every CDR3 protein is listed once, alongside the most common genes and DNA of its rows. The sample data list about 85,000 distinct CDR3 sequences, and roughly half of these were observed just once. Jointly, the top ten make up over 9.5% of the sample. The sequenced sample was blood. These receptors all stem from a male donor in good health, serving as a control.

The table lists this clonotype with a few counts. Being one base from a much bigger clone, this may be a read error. The CDR3 loop is CASSFRGFDEALF. As DNA, the CDR3 is TGTGCCAGCAGCTTCAGGGGGTTTGATGAAGCTCTCTTT. The rearrangement uses TRBV5-4 and TRBJ1-1; 7 nucleotides align to TRBD1. The CDR3 loop spans 13 amino acids. Germline V gene data show CDR1 as SGHNT and CDR2 as YYREEE (reference sequence).

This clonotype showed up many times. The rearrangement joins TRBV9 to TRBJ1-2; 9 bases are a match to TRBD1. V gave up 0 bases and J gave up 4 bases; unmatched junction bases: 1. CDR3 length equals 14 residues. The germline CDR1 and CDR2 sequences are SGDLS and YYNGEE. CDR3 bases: TGTGCCAGCAGCGTAGAGACAGGGGGCTATGGCTACACCTTC. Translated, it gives CASSVETGGYGYTF.

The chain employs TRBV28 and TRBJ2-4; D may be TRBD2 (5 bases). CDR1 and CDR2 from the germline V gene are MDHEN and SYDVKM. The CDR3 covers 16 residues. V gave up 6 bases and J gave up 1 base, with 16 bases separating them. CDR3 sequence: CASSRLRSGAKNIQYF. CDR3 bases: TGTGCCAGCAGCCGACTACGCTCTGGGGCCAAAAACATTCAGTACTTC.

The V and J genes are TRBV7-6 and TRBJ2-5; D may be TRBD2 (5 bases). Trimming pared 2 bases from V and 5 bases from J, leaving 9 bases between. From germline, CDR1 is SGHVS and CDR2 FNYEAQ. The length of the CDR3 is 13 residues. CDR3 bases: TGTGCCAGCAGCTTATTTTCTAGCGAGACCCAGTACTTC. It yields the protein CASSLFSSETQYF.

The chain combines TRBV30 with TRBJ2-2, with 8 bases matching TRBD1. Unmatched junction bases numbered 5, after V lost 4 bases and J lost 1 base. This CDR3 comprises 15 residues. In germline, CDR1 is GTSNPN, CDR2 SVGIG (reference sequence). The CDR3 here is CAWKGTGLNTGELFF. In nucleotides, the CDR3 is TGTGCCTGGAAAGGGACAGGCCTGAACACCGGGGAGCTGTTTTTT. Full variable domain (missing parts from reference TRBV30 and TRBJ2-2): SQTIHQWPATLVQPVGSPLSLECTVEGTSNPNLYWYRQAAGRGLQLLFYSVGIGQISSEVPQNLSASRPQDRQFILSSKKLLLSDSGFYLCAWKGTGLNTGELFFGEGSRLTVL.

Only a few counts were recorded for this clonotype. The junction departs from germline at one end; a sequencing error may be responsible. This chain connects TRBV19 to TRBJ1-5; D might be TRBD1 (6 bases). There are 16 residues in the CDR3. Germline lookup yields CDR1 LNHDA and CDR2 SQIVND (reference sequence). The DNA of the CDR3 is TGTGCCAGTAGTCAACCCCAGGGGCTTAGCGATCAGCCCCAGCATTTT. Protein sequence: CASSQPQGLSDQPQHF.

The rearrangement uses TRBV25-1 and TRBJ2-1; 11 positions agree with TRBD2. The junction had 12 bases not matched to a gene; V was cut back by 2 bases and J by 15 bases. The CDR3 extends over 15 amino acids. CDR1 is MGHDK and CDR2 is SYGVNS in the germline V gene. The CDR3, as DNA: TGTGCCAGCAGTGAAGGAGCTAGCGGGAGGAATGGGCGGTTCTTC. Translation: CASSEGASGRNGRFF. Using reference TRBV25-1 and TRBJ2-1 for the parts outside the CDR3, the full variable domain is EADIYQTPRYLVIGTGKKITLECSQTMGHDKMYWYQQDPGMELHLIHYSYGVNSTEKGDLSSESTVSRIRTEHFPLTLESARPSHTSQYLCASSEGASGRNGRFFGPGTRLTVL.

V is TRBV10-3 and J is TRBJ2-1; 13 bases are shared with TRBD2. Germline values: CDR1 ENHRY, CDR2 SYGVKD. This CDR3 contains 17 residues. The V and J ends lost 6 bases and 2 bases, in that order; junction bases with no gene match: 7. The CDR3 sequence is CAISKSGTSGTYNEQFF. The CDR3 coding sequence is TGTGCCATCAGCAAGTCCGGGACTAGCGGGACCTACAATGAGCAGTTCTTC.

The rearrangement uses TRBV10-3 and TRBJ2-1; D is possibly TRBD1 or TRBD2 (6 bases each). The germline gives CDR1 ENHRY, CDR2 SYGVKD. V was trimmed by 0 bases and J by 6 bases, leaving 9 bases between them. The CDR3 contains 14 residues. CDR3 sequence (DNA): TGTGCCATCAGTGAGTCGGGGGGCCTCAATGAGCAGTTCTTC. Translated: CAISESGGLNEQFF.

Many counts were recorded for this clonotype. CDR3 in DNA: TGTGCCAGCAATCGAGGGGGGAACACTGAAGCTTTCTTT. This sequence encodes CASNRGGNTEAFF. The rearrangement uses TRBV28 and TRBJ1-1; D possibly corresponds to TRBD1 (6 bases). Trimming took 7 bases from V and 1 from J, leaving 10 bases between them. From germline, CDR1 is MDHEN and CDR2 SYDVKM. The CDR3 length is 13 residues.

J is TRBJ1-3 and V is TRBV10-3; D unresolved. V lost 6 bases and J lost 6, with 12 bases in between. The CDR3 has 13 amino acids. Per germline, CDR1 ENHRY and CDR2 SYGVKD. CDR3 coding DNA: TGTGCCATCAGGGTAAACGGAGCAAACACCATATATTTT. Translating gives CAIRVNGANTIYF.

CDR3 loop: CASSEGVRTYEQYF. DNA of the CDR3: TGTGCCAGCAGTGAAGGGGTCAGAACCTACGAGCAGTACTTC. The chain links TRBV2 to TRBJ2-7; D gene unclear. Looked up from germline, CDR1 is SNHLY and CDR2 is FYNNEI. The CDR3 is 14 residues long. V was shortened by 1 base and J by 2 bases, with 9 bases between the two germline ends.

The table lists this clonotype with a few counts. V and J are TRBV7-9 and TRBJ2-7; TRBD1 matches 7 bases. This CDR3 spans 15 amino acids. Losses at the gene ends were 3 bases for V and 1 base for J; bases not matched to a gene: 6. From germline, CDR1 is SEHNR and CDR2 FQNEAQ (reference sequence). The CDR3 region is CASSFDRVGSYEQYF. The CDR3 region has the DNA TGTGCCAGCAGCTTCGACAGGGTAGGATCCTACGAGCAGTACTTC. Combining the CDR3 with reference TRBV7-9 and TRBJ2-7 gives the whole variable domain DTGVSQNPRHKITKRGQNVTFRCDPISEHNRLYWYRQTLGQGPEFLTYFQNEAQLEKSRLLSDRFSAERPKGSFSTLEIQRTEQGDSAMYLCASSFDRVGSYEQYFGPGTRLTVT.

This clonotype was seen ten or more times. The DNA of the CDR3 is TGTGCCAGCAGTTTATGGCACAGCCTTCCCACCGGGGAGCTGTTTTTT. It is translated as CASSLWHSLPTGELFF. The V call is TRBV28, the J call TRBJ2-2, with unresolved D. The CDR3 sequence is 16 residues long. Trimming stripped 0 bases from V and 4 bases from J, with 12 bases between. Germline V CDR1 and CDR2: MDHEN, SYDVKM.

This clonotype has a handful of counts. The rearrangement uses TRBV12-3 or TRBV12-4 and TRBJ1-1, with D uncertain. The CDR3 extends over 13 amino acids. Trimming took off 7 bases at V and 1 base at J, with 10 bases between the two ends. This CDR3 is CASTELGNTEAFF. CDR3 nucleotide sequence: TGTGCCAGCACCGAACTGGGGAACACTGAAGCTTTCTTT.

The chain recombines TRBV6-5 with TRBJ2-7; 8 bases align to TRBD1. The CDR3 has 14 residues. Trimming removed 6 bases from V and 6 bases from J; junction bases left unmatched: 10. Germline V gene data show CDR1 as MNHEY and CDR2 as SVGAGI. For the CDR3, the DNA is TGTGCCAGCAGCACCGGGACAGGATCGGCCGAGCAGTACTTC. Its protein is CASSTGTGSAEQYF.

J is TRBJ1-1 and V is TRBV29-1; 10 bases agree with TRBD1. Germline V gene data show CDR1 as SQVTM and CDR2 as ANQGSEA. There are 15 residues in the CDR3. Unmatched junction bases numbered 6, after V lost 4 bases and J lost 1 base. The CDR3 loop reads CSVGLRDRGNTEAFF. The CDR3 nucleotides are TGCAGCGTTGGCCTCCGGGACAGGGGGAACACTGAAGCTTTCTTT.

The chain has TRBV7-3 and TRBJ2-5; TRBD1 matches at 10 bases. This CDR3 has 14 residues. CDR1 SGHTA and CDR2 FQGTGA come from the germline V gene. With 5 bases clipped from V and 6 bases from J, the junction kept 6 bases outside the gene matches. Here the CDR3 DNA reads TGTGCCAGCAGCACTCGACAGGGGGCAAAGACCCAGTACTTC. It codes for CASSTRQGAKTQYF.

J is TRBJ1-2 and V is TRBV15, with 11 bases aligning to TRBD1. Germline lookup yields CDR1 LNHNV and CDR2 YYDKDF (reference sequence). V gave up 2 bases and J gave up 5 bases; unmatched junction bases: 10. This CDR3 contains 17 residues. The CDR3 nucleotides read TGTGCCACCAGCAGATTCGGGACAGGGGGTATAGGATATGGCTACACCTTC. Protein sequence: CATSRFGTGGIGYGYTF.

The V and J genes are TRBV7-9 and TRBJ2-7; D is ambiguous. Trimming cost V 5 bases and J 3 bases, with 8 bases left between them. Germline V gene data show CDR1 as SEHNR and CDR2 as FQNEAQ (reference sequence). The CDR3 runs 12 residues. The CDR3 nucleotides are TGTGCCAGCAGCCGGACCCACTACGAGCAGTACTTC. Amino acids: CASSRTHYEQYF.